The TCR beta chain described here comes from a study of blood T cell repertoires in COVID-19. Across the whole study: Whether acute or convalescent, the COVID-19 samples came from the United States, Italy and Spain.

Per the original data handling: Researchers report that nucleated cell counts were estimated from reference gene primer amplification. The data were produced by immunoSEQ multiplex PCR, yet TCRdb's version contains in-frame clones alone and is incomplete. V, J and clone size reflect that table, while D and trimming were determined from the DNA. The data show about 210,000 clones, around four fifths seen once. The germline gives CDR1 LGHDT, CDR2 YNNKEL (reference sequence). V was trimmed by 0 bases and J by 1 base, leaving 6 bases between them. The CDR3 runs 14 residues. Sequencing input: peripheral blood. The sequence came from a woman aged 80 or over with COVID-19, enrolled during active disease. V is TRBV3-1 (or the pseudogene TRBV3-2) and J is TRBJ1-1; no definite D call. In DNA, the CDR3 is TGTGCCAGCAGCCAAGAGGAGGGGAACACTGAAGCTTTCTTT. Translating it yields CASSQEEGNTEAFF.